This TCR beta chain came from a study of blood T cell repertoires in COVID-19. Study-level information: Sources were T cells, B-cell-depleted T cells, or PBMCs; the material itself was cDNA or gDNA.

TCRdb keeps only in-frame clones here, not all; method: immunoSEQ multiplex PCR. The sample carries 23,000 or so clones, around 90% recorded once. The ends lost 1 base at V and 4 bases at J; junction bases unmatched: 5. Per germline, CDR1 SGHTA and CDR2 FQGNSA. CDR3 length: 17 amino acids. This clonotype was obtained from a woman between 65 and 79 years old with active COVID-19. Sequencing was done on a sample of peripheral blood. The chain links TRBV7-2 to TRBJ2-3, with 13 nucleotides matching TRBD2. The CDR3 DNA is TGTGCCAGCAGCTTAGAACCACTAGCGGGGGGGCCAGATACGCAGTATTTT. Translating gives CASSLEPLAGGPDTQYF.